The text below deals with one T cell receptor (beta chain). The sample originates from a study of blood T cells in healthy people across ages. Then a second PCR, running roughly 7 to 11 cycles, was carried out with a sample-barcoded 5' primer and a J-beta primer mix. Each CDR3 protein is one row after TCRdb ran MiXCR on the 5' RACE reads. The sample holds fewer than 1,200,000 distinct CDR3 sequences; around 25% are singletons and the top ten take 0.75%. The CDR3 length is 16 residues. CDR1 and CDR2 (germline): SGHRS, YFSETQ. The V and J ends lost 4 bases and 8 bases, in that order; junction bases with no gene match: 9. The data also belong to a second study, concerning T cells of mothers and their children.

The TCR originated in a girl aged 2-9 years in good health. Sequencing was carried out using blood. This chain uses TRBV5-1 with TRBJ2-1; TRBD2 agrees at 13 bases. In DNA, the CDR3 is TGCGCCAGCAGCCCCCCCACTAGCGGGGGGGCCGATGAGCAGTTCTTC. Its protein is CASSPPTSGGADEQFF.